Each of the 23 T cell receptor beta chains below was sequenced from the same sample in a study of brain T cells in children with intractable seizures. Repertoires were generated with immunoSEQ multiplex PCR, while TCRdb's copy carries only in-frame clones and drops some. In the table there are a few hundred thousand clones, over 90% of which are singletons. Specified time point: blood from clinic visit 5 months post-surgery; TSC patient then seizure free. Sequencing used peripheral blood, obtained 4 to 6 months after surgery. These TCRs come from a boy younger than two with tuberous sclerosis and intractable seizures.

The chain uses TRBV19 and TRBJ2-2; D not resolved. V was trimmed by 3 bases and J by 5 bases, leaving 13 bases between them. The CDR3 is 15 residues long. Looked up from germline, CDR1 is LNHDA and CDR2 is SQIVND (reference sequence). CDR3 bases: TGTGCCAGTAGTATGGTATTAGTGGGTACCGGGGAGCTGTTTTTT. It specifies CASSMVLVGTGELFF.

The table lists this clone with a few counts. J is TRBJ1-5 and V is TRBV19, with 8 bases that match TRBD1. J was trimmed by 5 bases and V by 5 bases; bases with no gene match: 8. This CDR3 has 15 amino acids. CDR1 LNHDA and CDR2 SQIVND come from the germline V gene (reference sequence). The CDR3 loop is CASSGQGAGDQPQHF. CDR3 coding DNA: TGTGCCAGTAGTGGTCAGGGGGCGGGAGATCAGCCCCAGCATTTT.

V usage is TRBV6-5 and J usage is TRBJ2-7; TRBD2 aligns across 11 bases. Germline V lookup: CDR1 MNHEY, CDR2 SVGAGI. The CDR3 length is 15 residues. Trimming at V came to 7 bases and at J to 7 bases, leaving 12 bases not matched to a gene. Here the CDR3 DNA reads TGTGCCAGCAACGACGGGCTAGCGGGAGGCCTTGAGCAGTACTTC. This translates into CASNDGLAGGLEQYF.

This clone was seen only once. V is TRBV11-2 and J is TRBJ2-3; D not certain. The V end was cut by 2 bases, the J end by 2 bases, with 17 bases between. The germline CDR1 and CDR2 sequences are SGHAT and FQNNGV. The CDR3 consists of 17 residues. The CDR3 spells CASSLMGLGSPTDTQYF. Written as DNA, the CDR3 is TGTGCCAGCAGCTTAATGGGTCTGGGATCCCCCACAGATACGCAGTATTTT.

The J gene is TRBJ2-7, the V gene TRBV7-9; the match to TRBD2 covers 10 bases. Germline V lookup: CDR1 SEHNR, CDR2 FQNEAQ (reference sequence). The CDR3 consists of 15 residues. The ends lost 4 bases at V and 2 bases at J; junction bases unmatched: 5. Here the CDR3 reads CASSSGTSATYEQYF. The CDR3 DNA reads as TGTGCCAGCAGCTCCGGGACTAGCGCTACCTACGAGCAGTACTTC.

V gene TRBV13 combines with J gene TRBJ1-2; D is perhaps TRBD1 (5 bases). Trimming removed 5 bases from V and 2 bases from J, with 12 bases in between. This CDR3 is 14 amino acids long. Germline V gene lookup returns CDR1 PRHDT and CDR2 FYEKMQ (reference sequence). The CDR3 DNA reads TGTGCCAGCAGCGTCTGGGGACCGAACTATGGCTACACCTTC. Translating it yields CASSVWGPNYGYTF.

With regard to this clone: The sample has other DNA sequences that encode this CDR3 too. The V and J genes are TRBV12-3 or TRBV12-4 and TRBJ1-2, with D hard to call. This CDR3 has 11 residues. V lost 1 base, J lost 4 bases, and 1 base lay in between. The CDR3 DNA reads TGTGCCAGCAGTTTAGGCTATGGCTACACCTTC. As protein: CASSLGYGYTF.

This chain joins TRBV4-1 and TRBJ1-1; D is possibly TRBD1 (6 bases). The CDR3 has 15 residues. Trimming took off 4 bases at V and 0 bases at J, with 12 bases between the two ends. Germline CDR1 MGHRA, CDR2 YSYEKL. The CDR3 region is CASSPGQLMNTEAFF. The CDR3 DNA follows: TGCGCCAGCAGCCCCGGACAGTTAATGAACACTGAAGCTTTCTTT.

V gene TRBV27 combines with J gene TRBJ2-7; 9 positions agree with TRBD1. V shed 6 bases and J 3 bases; nucleotides not matched to a gene: 9. The CDR3 length is 15 residues. Germline lookup yields CDR1 MNHEY and CDR2 SMNVEV (reference sequence). Here the CDR3 reads CASRHDRDRDYEQYF. CDR3 in DNA: TGTGCCAGCAGACACGACCGGGACAGGGACTACGAGCAGTACTTC.

The V call is TRBV5-1, the J call TRBJ1-2; 9 bases map to TRBD1. Trimming took 2 bases from V and 8 from J; bases not matched to a gene: 22. Germline V gives CDR1 SGHRS, CDR2 YFSETQ. CDR3 size: 19 residues. The CDR3 DNA reads as TGCGCCAGCAGCTTATCGAGTAACAGGGGGCGCGGAATTATATTCGGCTACACCTTC. This encodes CASSLSSNRGRGIIFGYTF.

V usage is TRBV30 and J usage is TRBJ1-1; D might be TRBD1 (5 bases). This CDR3 has 13 residues. V lost 0 bases and J 4 bases, leaving 9 bases between the germline ends. CDR1 is GTSNPN, CDR2 SVGIG, per germline (reference sequence). CDR3 residues: CAWSVRQGTEAFF. CDR3 in DNA: TGTGCCTGGAGTGTACGTCAGGGCACTGAAGCTTTCTTT.

CDR3 bases: TGTGCCAGCAGCCGGGACAGGGGGTCACCCCTCCACTTT. Translation gives CASSRDRGSPLHF. V gene TRBV6-5 combines with J gene TRBJ1-6, with TRBD1 matching 11 bases. From germline, CDR1 is MNHEY and CDR2 SVGAGI. J was trimmed by 10 bases and V by 6 bases; bases with no gene match: 2. CDR3 length: 13 amino acids.

The chain carries TRBV12-5 and TRBJ2-1; 13 positions match TRBD2. Germline-derived CDR1 and CDR2 are LGHNT and FRNRAP. The CDR3 covers 20 residues. V lost 2 bases, J lost 0 bases, and 10 bases stayed unmatched. The CDR3 nucleotides read TGTGCTAGTGGTTTGCGGACTAGCGGGAGTTTTCCAAGCTCCTACAATGAGCAGTTCTTC. Translation gives CASGLRTSGSFPSSYNEQFF.

This chain connects TRBV6-5 to TRBJ2-5, with no clear D. The germline gives CDR1 MNHEY, CDR2 SVGAGI. The V end was cut by 8 bases, the J end by 5 bases, with 12 bases between. The CDR3 has 12 amino acids. The DNA of the CDR3 is TGTGCCAGCGGCCACTTTTGGGAGACCCAGTACTTC. Protein sequence: CASGHFWETQYF.

This clone was recorded only once. CDR3 DNA: TGTGCCAGCAGTCTACAGGGGGCCCGCATGAACACTGAAGCTTTCTTT. It encodes CASSLQGARMNTEAFF. The rearrangement uses TRBV5-4 and TRBJ1-1; 9 bases map to TRBD1. The CDR3 is 16 residues long. The germline gives CDR1 SGHNT, CDR2 YYREEE (reference sequence). The junction had 8 bases not matched to a gene; V was cut back by 5 bases and J by 0 bases.

This clone showed up just once. The V call is TRBV30, the J call TRBJ1-3; D gene ambiguous. The V and J ends lost 1 base and 4 bases respectively, with 17 bases between them. The CDR3 consists of 16 residues. Germline V gene data show CDR1 as GTSNPN and CDR2 as SVGIG (reference sequence). This CDR3 reads CAWSGEGGLLGNTIYF. CDR3 sequence (DNA): TGTGCCTGGAGTGGGGAAGGCGGTCTACTGGGAAACACCATATATTTT.

The V gene is TRBV4-2, the J gene TRBJ2-7; no definite D call. This CDR3 contains 15 residues. Germline values: CDR1 LGHNA, CDR2 YNFKEQ. V shed 1 base and J shed 7 bases, with 17 bases lying between them. The CDR3 sequence: CASSQVHGSEYEQYF. The CDR3 bases are TGTGCCAGCAGCCAAGTTCACGGATCGGAGTATGAGCAGTACTTC.

This chain uses TRBV7-3 with TRBJ2-1; D unresolved. Trimming stripped 5 bases from V and 0 bases from J, with 14 bases between. The CDR3 sequence is 16 residues long. Germline V gene lookup returns CDR1 SGHTA and CDR2 FQGTGA. The CDR3 reads CASSPSLRNSYNEQFF. The CDR3 DNA sequence: TGTGCCAGCAGCCCGTCTCTCCGGAACTCCTACAATGAGCAGTTCTTC.

V gene TRBV3-1 (or the pseudogene TRBV3-2) combines with J gene TRBJ2-5; TRBD1 matches at 8 bases. The end of the DNA fits TRBJ2-7 better, so the J call may be wrong. The CDR3 is 14 amino acids. CDR1 is LGHDT and CDR2 is YNNKEL in the germline V gene (reference sequence). CDR3 loop: CASSQADRDGEQYF. CDR3 bases: TGTGCCAGCAGCCAAGCGGACAGGGATGGCGAGCAGTACTTC.

The chain couples TRBV5-1 to TRBJ1-2; D is perhaps TRBD1 (5 bases). V was pared by 1 base and J by 7 bases, with 14 bases between. CDR1 and CDR2 (germline): SGHRS, YFSETQ. The CDR3 is made up of 14 amino acids. CDR3 coding DNA: TGCGCCAGCAGCTTGTTTCCCGGGGGAAGTGGCTACACCTTC. As protein: CASSLFPGGSGYTF.

The rearrangement uses TRBV30 and TRBJ1-6; D ambiguous. Germline V lookup: CDR1 GTSNPN, CDR2 SVGIG (reference sequence). V was cut by 5 bases and J by 4 bases, with 9 bases left in between. The CDR3 runs to 13 residues. The CDR3 protein is CAWGEPYNSPLHF. CDR3 DNA sequence: TGTGCCTGGGGGGAACCGTATAATTCACCCCTCCACTTT.

This clone has a single count. The V call is TRBV30, the J call TRBJ1-5, with D uncertain. With 2 bases removed from V and 5 bases from J, the gap between germline ends came to 10 bases. There are 13 residues in the CDR3. In germline, CDR1 is GTSNPN, CDR2 SVGIG (reference sequence). CDR3 DNA sequence: TGTGCCTGGAGTTGGGAATCTGATCAGCCCCAGCATTTT. Its protein product is CAWSWESDQPQHF.

In the case of this clone: Other DNA sequences in this sample translate to the same CDR3. V and J are TRBV2 and TRBJ1-2; TRBD1 matches 8 bases. The CDR3 is 12 residues long. CDR1 is SNHLY, CDR2 FYNNEI, per germline. V lost 9 bases and J lost 4; bases outside the gene matches: 4. CDR3 residues: CASRTGGYGYTF. In DNA form, the CDR3 reads TGTGCCAGTAGAACAGGGGGCTATGGCTACACCTTC.